The clone carrying this T cell receptor beta chain occurred many times. The data stem from a study of tumor-infiltrating lymphocytes in oesophageal squamous cell carcinoma. Via MiXCR, TCRdb re-called the PCR reads, giving one row per CDR3 protein. Among under 20,000 distinct CDR3 sequences listed, less than 50% were seen once. Germline-derived CDR1 and CDR2 are LNHNV and YYDKDF (reference sequence). V lost 2 bases, J lost 4 bases, and 6 bases stayed unmatched. The CDR3 runs 17 residues. This TCR derives from a male donor with esophageal squamous cell carcinoma. This sequence joins TRBV15 and TRBJ2-1, with TRBD2 matching 12 bases. The sequencing input was blood. The CDR3 loop reads CATSRLKTSGGYNEQFF. As DNA, the CDR3 is TGTGCCACCAGCAGACTAAAGACTAGCGGGGGTTACAATGAGCAGTTCTTC.